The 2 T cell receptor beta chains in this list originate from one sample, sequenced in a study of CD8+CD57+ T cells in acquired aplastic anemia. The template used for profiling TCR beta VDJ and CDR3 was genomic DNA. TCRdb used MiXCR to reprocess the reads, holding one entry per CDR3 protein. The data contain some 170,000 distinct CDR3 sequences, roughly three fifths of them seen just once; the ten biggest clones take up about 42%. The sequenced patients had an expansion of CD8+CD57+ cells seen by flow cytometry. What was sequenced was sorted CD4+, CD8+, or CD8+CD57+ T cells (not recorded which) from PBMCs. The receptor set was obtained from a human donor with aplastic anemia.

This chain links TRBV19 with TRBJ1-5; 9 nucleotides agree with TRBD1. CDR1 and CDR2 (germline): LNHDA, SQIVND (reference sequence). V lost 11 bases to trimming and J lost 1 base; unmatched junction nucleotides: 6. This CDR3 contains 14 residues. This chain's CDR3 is CAVDRGMSNQPQHF. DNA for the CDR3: TGTGCCGTCGACAGGGGGATGAGCAATCAGCCCCAGCATTTT.

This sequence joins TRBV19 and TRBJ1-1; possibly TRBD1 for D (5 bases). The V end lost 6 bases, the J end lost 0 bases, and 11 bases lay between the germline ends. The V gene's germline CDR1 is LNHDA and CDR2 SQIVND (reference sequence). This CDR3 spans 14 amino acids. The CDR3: CASSQTVLNTEAFF. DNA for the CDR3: TGTGCCAGTAGCCAGACAGTTCTGAACACTGAAGCTTTCTTT.